The T cell receptor beta chain under discussion was sequenced for a study of T cell responses to AZD1222 COVID-19 vaccine. CDR1 SGDLS and CDR2 YYNGEE come from the germline V gene. V was cut by 0 bases and J by 6 bases, with 6 bases left in between. The CDR3 extends over 12 amino acids. Notes on the study in general: Spike-specific TCR breadth and depth went up after people got two AZD1222 doses. Donor demographics were predominantly white British with a female majority; clonal diversity may be underestimated.

Clones were read by immunoSEQ multiplex PCR, and TCRdb kept only the in-frame ones, dropping some. The data show 110,000 or so clones, roughly nine tenths seen once. Worth noting for this clone: Its antigen remains unidentified.

The gene calls are TRBV9 and TRBJ1-1; D unresolved. The receptor comes from an adult who received the AZD1222 COVID-19 vaccine. Source: peripheral blood, taken 28 days after the second AZD1222 dose. This CDR3 reads CASSVEGAEAFF. Written as DNA, the CDR3 is TGTGCCAGCAGCGTAGAAGGTGCTGAAGCTTTCTTT.